The clone carrying this T cell receptor beta chain was seen a handful of times. Its cognate antigen is unknown. A quantitative 5'-RACE method, one with molecular barcodes, was used to make TCR beta libraries. TCRdb recomputed calls from the 5' RACE reads with MiXCR, one row per CDR3 protein. In the table there are 470,000 or so distinct CDR3 sequences, about 25% of which are singletons. This specimen comes from a study of CD8 T cells in ankylosing spondylitis. General study findings and limits: In peripheral blood, disease-linked CD8+ clones occurred at relatively low frequencies. Disease-linked clones reportedly concentrated significantly in matched ankylosing spondylitis synovial fluid. What appeared characteristic of ankylosing spondylitis blood was a TCR beta motif of fewer than ten highly homologous variants.

The CDR3 covers 14 residues. Trimming pared 3 bases from V and 3 bases from J, leaving 12 bases between. The germline V gene has CDR1 DFQATT and CDR2 SNEGSKA (reference sequence). The specimen sequenced was blood, either unsorted or a sorted T cell fraction (not recorded which). The rearrangement joins TRBV20-1 to TRBJ2-1; the D gene is possibly TRBD2 (5 bases). This clonotype was sampled from a male donor with ankylosing spondylitis. Here the CDR3 reads CSASVATLYNEQFF. The DNA of the CDR3 is TGCAGTGCTAGTGTAGCGACCCTCTACAATGAGCAGTTCTTC.